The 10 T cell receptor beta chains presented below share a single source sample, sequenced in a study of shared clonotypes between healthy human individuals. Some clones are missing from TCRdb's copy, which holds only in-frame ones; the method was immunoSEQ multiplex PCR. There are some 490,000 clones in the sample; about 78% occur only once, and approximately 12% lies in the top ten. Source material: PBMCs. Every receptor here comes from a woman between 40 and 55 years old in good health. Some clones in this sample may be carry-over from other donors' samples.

CDR3 nucleotide sequence: TGTGCCTGGAGTGGGGGGATGGCGTCCTACAATGAGCAGTTCTTC. It codes for CAWSGGMASYNEQFF. V is TRBV30 and J is TRBJ2-1; D may match TRBD1 or TRBD2 (5 bases each). The ends were cut back, 1 base at V and 1 base at J, with 11 bases in the middle. Germline V gene lookup returns CDR1 GTSNPN and CDR2 SVGIG (reference sequence). The CDR3 is made up of 15 amino acids.

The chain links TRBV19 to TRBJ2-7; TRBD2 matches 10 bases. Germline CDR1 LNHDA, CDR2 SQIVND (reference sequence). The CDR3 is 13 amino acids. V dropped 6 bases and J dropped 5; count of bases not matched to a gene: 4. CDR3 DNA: TGTGCCAGTAGCCCTAGCGGGAGAGACGAGCAGTACTTC. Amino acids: CASSPSGRDEQYF.

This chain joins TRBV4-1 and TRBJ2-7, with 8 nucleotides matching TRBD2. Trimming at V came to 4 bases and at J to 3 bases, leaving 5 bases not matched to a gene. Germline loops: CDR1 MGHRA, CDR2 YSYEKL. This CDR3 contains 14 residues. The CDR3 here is CASSLHSGSYEQYF. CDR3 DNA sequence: TGCGCCAGCAGCCTACACAGCGGGAGCTACGAGCAGTACTTC.

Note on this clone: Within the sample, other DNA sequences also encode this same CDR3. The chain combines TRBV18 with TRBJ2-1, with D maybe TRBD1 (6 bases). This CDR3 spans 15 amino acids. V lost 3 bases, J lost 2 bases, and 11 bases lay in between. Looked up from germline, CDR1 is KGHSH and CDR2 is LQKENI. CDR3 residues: CASSPPQGTYNEQFF. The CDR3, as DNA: TGTGCCAGCTCACCCCCCCAGGGGACCTACAATGAGCAGTTCTTC.

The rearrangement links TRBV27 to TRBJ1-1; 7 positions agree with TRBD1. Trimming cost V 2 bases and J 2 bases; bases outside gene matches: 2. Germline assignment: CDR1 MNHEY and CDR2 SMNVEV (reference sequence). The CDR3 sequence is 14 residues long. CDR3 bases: TGTGCCAGCAGTTTAACAGGGGTTAACACTGAAGCTTTCTTT. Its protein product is CASSLTGVNTEAFF.

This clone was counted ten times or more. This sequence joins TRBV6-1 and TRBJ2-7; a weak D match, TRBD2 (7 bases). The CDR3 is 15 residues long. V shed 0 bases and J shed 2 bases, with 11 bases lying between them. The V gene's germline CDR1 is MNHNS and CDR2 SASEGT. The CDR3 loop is CASSEAGGAAYEQYF. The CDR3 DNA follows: TGTGCCAGCAGTGAAGCAGGGGGGGCCGCCTACGAGCAGTACTTC.

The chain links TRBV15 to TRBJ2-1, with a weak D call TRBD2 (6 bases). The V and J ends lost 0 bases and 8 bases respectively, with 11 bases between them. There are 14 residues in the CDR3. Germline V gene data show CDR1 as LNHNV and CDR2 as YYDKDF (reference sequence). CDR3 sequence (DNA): TGTGCCACCAGCAGAGATCTCGGGAGTGATGAGCAGTTCTTC. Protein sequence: CATSRDLGSDEQFF.

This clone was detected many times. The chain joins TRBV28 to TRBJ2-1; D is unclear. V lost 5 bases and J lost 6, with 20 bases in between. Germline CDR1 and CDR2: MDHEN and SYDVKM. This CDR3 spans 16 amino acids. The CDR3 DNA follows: TGTGCCAGCAGTCGACACATTTCAATCGGCCTCAATGAGCAGTTCTTC. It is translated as CASSRHISIGLNEQFF. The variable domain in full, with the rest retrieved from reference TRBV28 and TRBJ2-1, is DVKVTQSSRYLVKRTGEKVFLECVQDMDHENMFWYRQDPGLGLRLIYFSYDVKMKEKGDIPEGYSVSREKKERFSLILESASTNQTSMYLCASSRHISIGLNEQFFGPGTRLTVL.

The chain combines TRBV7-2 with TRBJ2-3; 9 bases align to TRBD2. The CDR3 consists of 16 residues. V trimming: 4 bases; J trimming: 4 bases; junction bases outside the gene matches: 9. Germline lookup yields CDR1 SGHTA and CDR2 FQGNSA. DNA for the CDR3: TGTGCCAGCAGCTGGAGGATAGCGGGAGCCGCAGATACGCAGTATTTT. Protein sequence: CASSWRIAGAADTQYF.

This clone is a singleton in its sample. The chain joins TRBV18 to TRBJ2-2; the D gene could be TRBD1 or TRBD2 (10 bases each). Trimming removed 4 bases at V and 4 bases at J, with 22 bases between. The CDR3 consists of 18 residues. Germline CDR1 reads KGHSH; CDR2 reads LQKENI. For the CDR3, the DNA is TGTGCCAGCTCACGACAGGGGGCAGGACTAGCGGCCACCGGGGAGCTGTTTTTT. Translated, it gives CASSRQGAGLAATGELFF.